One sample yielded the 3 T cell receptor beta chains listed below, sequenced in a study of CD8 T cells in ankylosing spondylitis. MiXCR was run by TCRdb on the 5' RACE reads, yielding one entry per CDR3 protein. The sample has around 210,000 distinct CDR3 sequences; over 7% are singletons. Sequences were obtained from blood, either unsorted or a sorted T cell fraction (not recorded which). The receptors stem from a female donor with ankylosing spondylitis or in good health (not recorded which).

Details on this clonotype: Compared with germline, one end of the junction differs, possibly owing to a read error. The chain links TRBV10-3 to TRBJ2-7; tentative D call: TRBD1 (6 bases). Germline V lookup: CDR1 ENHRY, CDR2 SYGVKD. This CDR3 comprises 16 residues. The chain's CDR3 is CAISEGRTVYSYERYF. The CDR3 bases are TGTGCCATCAGTGAGGGCAGGACAGTCTACTCCTACGAGCGGTACTTC.

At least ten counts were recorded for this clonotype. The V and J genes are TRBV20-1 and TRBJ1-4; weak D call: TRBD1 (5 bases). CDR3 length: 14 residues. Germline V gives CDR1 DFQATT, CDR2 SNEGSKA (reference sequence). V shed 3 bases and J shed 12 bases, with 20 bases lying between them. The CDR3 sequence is CSARGRGLPGELFF. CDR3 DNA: TGCAGTGCTAGGGGAAGGGGTTTGCCGGGGGAACTGTTTTTT.

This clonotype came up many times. CDR3 protein: CASSLARTGAQETQYF. In DNA, the CDR3 is TGTGCCAGCAGCTTAGCGCGGACAGGGGCCCAAGAGACCCAGTACTTC. This chain uses TRBV7-2 with TRBJ2-5; 9 positions agree with TRBD1. V shed 0 bases and J 1 base; nucleotides not matched to a gene: 3. The length of the CDR3 is 16 residues. The germline V gene has CDR1 SGHTA and CDR2 FQGNSA.